Listed below are T cell receptor beta chains from one sample, sequenced in a study of control samples from healthy donors and cancer patients. Clones were sequenced by immunoSEQ multiplex PCR, and TCRdb holds only the in-frame ones, with some missing. Found here are about 130,000 clones, approximately 89% of them singletons; the top ten hold more than 6.5%. Sequenced material: blood. Receptor source: a man younger than 35 in good health. The conserved cysteine and the conserved F or W are not part of the CDR3 here. Fields, in order: V gene, D gene, CDR3 protein. A D gene is named only where the DNA matches it firmly.

>TRBV11-2|-
ASSTSPDEQF
>TRBV5-1|-
ASSLAPTPAEQY
>TRBV3-1/TRBV3-2|-
ASSQVSYEQY
>TRBV11-2|-
ASSLNPGLTGELF
>TRBV9|-
ASSLQSFRGELF
>TRBV18|TRBD1
ASSRGQGEKLF
>TRBV5-1|-
ASSLVEETQY
>TRBV19|-
ASTGSNQPQH
>TRBV6-6|TRBD1
ASSLTGYGDTEAF
>TRBV19|-
ATRRGPNQPQH
>TRBV7-9|-
ASSSTLLRNPYEQY
>TRBV12-3/TRBV12-4|-
AIRHAGGELF
>TRBV11-2|-
ASSLVFGHQPQH
>TRBV30|-
AWSGLVQY
>TRBV29-1|-
SVELGLHREAF
>TRBV18|TRBD1
ATEDRAYNEQF
>TRBV6-4|TRBD2
ASSDSTSGDTDTQY
>TRBV5-1|-
ASSLDRISGNTIY
>TRBV9|-
ASSARVENTEAF
>TRBV2|-
ASSAGGVVYNEQF
>TRBV19|-
ASSMGPANYGYT
>TRBV7-9|-
ASSPREAGANVLT
>TRBV3-1/TRBV3-2|-
ASSQHSSGNTIY
>TRBV12-5|-
ASGLEQGIYTEAF
>TRBV19|TRBD1
ASRFGTGLFFGNQPQH
>TRBV9|TRBD1
ASSVSGTVAYEQY
>TRBV6-7|TRBD2
ASSYSAGLADTQY
>TRBV2|-
ASSALPNEQF
>TRBV2|TRBD1
ASSDQGALSPLH
>TRBV7-3|-
ASSAVHNQPQH
>TRBV2|-
ASSDWTLRMGQY
>TRBV5-1|TRBD1
ASQGASGMNTEAF
>TRBV6-5|TRBD1
ASGSQGGLNEKLF
>TRBV5-1|TRBD1
ASSLDRARQGLSGANVLT
>TRBV5-1|TRBD1
ASRSGGEGNTIY
>TRBV30|-
AWSVRGGDTQY
>TRBV7-6|-
ASSLGGGYGYT
>TRBV11-2|-
ASSFENSREKLF
>TRBV14|TRBD2
ASSQGGLAGPETQY
>TRBV10-1|-
ASSAQSNTEAF
>TRBV4-1|-
ASSQDGGTVYNEQF
>TRBV11-1|-
ASSLGGDGTQY
>TRBV6-5|TRBD2
ASSLGTSGGAHEQY
>TRBV18|-
ASSSPLTAGNTIY
>TRBV2|TRBD1
ASSDPGQGPRAGYT
>TRBV18|TRBD2
ASSPSDGRSGGAVNEQF
>TRBV5-1|-
ASSLGGALQDEQY
>TRBV30|-
AWSVPGRGYEQY
>TRBV18|-
ASSSRDDQNTGELF
>TRBV7-9|-
ASSPKVGVTKGNYGYT
>TRBV19|TRBD1
ASSILSDRGSEQY
>TRBV5-4|-
ASSSGTSYYNSPLH
>TRBV29-1|TRBD1
SVLQGGYGYT
>TRBV30|-
AWSVVVGARPQH
>TRBV7-3|-
ASSLPSEQY
>TRBV19|TRBD1
ASSNTGQGVVGNTEAF
>TRBV3-1/TRBV3-2|TRBD1
ASSPSSGQGVNTEAF
>TRBV6-2/TRBV6-3|TRBD1
ASSSQGAAYNEQF
>TRBV9|TRBD2
ASSEGLAFYNEQF
>TRBV5-1|TRBD2
ASSLARSLAGYDYEQY